This T cell receptor beta chain was sequenced in a study of beta chain features in type 1 diabetes. General study results and limits: An over-representation of cells with high TCR expression could result from cDNA sequencing. Fewer junction insertions and more nucleotide deletions appeared in type 1 diabetes patients.

The entirety of the isolated RNA underwent reverse transcription, so expressed TCRB transcripts were sequenced. TCRdb keeps only in-frame clones here, not all; method: immunoSEQ multiplex PCR. The repertoire holds 250,000 or so clones, with 25% to 30% as singletons. With respect to this clone: The antigen is not known.

Trimming removed 8 bases from V and 3 bases from J; junction bases left unmatched: 13. The germline CDR1 and CDR2 sequences are ENHRY and SYGVKD. This CDR3 comprises 16 residues. The rearrangement joins TRBV10-3 to TRBJ2-3; 8 nucleotides line up with TRBD2. The sample consisted of central memory CD4+ T cells from blood. This TCR came from a man between 25 and 39 years old in good health. CDR3 nucleotide sequence: TGTGCCATCGGTGGAGGTCTAGCGGGCAAAACAGATACGCAGTATTTT. Its protein is CAIGGGLAGKTDTQYF.